Presented here are 18 T cell receptor beta chains from one specimen sequenced in a study of blood T cell repertoires in COVID-19. The data were produced by immunoSEQ multiplex PCR, yet TCRdb's version contains in-frame clones alone and is incomplete. Of some 45,000 clones detected, 83% appear once; the ten largest clones hold around 8%. The sample comprised peripheral blood. The source is an elderly man in a cohort sampled during active COVID-19.

V usage is TRBV3-1 (or the pseudogene TRBV3-2) and J usage is TRBJ1-2; D is ambiguous. CDR1 LGHDT and CDR2 YNNKEL come from the germline V gene (reference sequence). Trimming pared 2 bases from V and 8 bases from J, leaving 18 bases between. There are 15 residues in the CDR3. The CDR3 DNA sequence: TGTGCCAGCAGCCAAACTAGTCAAGGGCGTGGGGGCTACACCTTC. It codes for CASSQTSQGRGGYTF.

This sequence joins TRBV10-3 and TRBJ2-4; 7 bases fit TRBD1. After removal of 4 bases from V and 1 base from J, the junction contained 1 base not matched to a gene. CDR1 and CDR2 (germline): ENHRY, SYGVKD. CDR3 length: 14 amino acids. The chain's CDR3 is CAISAQGAKNIQYF. DNA for the CDR3: TGTGCCATCAGTGCACAGGGGGCCAAAAACATTCAGTACTTC.

The chain has TRBV9 and TRBJ2-5; the match to TRBD1 covers 8 bases. With 4 bases clipped from V and 5 bases from J, the junction kept 7 bases outside the gene matches. The germline V gene encodes CDR1 SGDLS and CDR2 YYNGEE. The CDR3 length is 14 residues. CDR3 region: CASSTRQGRETQYF. CDR3 nucleotides: TGTGCCAGCAGCACACGACAGGGGAGGGAGACCCAGTACTTC.

This clone was recorded only once. V usage is TRBV6-1 and J usage is TRBJ2-4; D remains ambiguous. The germline V gene has CDR1 MNHNS and CDR2 SASEGT. V was cut by 1 base and J by 9 bases, with 19 bases left in between. The CDR3 is 16 amino acids. CDR3 sequence reads: CASSEDTMASSGIQYF. The CDR3 DNA is TGTGCCAGCAGTGAAGATACCATGGCCTCAAGTGGCATTCAGTACTTC.

The chain recombines TRBV9 with TRBJ1-3; D may be TRBD1 (5 bases). CDR3 length: 14 amino acids. Trimming cost V 0 bases and J 3 bases, with 7 bases left between them. CDR1 SGDLS and CDR2 YYNGEE come from the germline V gene. In DNA, the CDR3 is TGTGCCAGCAGCGTAGACCAGGGTGGAAACACCATATATTTT. This encodes CASSVDQGGNTIYF.

The V and J genes are TRBV3-1 (or the pseudogene TRBV3-2) and TRBJ2-7; TRBD1 agrees at 8 bases. This CDR3 spans 14 amino acids. Per the germline V gene, CDR1 is LGHDT and CDR2 is YNNKEL (reference sequence). Germline trimming cut 4 bases from V and 3 bases from J; bases unmatched to any gene: 5. The CDR3 nucleotides are TGTGCCAGCAGCCGCCCCGGGACAGGCTACGAGCAGTACTTC. This translates into CASSRPGTGYEQYF.

The V and J genes are TRBV9 and TRBJ2-2; D unclear. The V gene lost 4 bases and the J gene lost 4 bases, with 14 bases spanning the gap. Germline loops: CDR1 SGDLS, CDR2 YYNGEE. The CDR3 has 15 residues. As DNA, the CDR3 is TGTGCCAGCAGCCCGAGAGCGATCAGCACCGGGGAGCTGTTTTTT. This translates into CASSPRAISTGELFF.

This clone turned up a few times. The chain recombines TRBV7-9 with TRBJ1-1; D is ambiguous. Germline CDR1 and CDR2: SEHNR and FQNEAQ (reference sequence). This CDR3 has 14 amino acids. V lost 4 bases to trimming and J lost 8 bases, with 17 bases between them. The CDR3 nucleotides are TGTGCCAGCAGCTACTTGTCGGGGTCCGCGGAAGCTTTCTTT. Protein product: CASSYLSGSAEAFF.

This chain connects TRBV10-3 to TRBJ2-7, with 11 bases aligning to TRBD1. V shed 6 bases and J 4 bases; nucleotides not matched to a gene: 8. Germline assignment: CDR1 ENHRY and CDR2 SYGVKD. This CDR3 region has 15 residues. The CDR3 region is CAIRGGQGAGYEQYF. CDR3 in DNA: TGTGCCATCAGGGGAGGACAGGGGGCAGGGTACGAGCAGTACTTC.

The chain combines TRBV19 with TRBJ1-3; TRBD1 matches at 9 bases. Losses at the gene ends were 10 bases for V and 3 bases for J; bases not matched to a gene: 10. Per germline, CDR1 LNHDA and CDR2 SQIVND (reference sequence). The CDR3 runs 15 residues. The CDR3 protein is CATRQGESRGNTIYF. DNA for the CDR3: TGTGCCACCAGACAGGGGGAATCGCGTGGAAACACCATATATTTT.

V usage is TRBV6-6 and J usage is TRBJ2-1; TRBD2 aligns across 11 bases. The germline CDR1 and CDR2 sequences are MNHNY and SVGAGI (reference sequence). With 0 bases clipped from V and 4 bases from J, the junction kept 2 bases outside the gene matches. This CDR3 region has 16 residues. The CDR3 DNA reads TGTGCCAGCAGTTACTCTCTAGCGGGAGGATACAATGAGCAGTTCTTC. This translates into CASSYSLAGGYNEQFF.

This chain joins TRBV19 and TRBJ1-4; maybe TRBD1 (5 bases). Trimming pared 3 bases from V and 0 bases from J, leaving 8 bases between. This CDR3 is 15 amino acids long. CDR1 is LNHDA and CDR2 is SQIVND in the germline V gene (reference sequence). The CDR3 region is CASSIDSATNEKLFF. The CDR3 coding sequence is TGTGCCAGTAGTATCGACAGTGCAACTAATGAAAAACTGTTTTTT.

The chain couples TRBV5-4 to TRBJ2-5; TRBD2 matches at 12 bases. CDR1 and CDR2 (germline): SGHNT, YYREEE (reference sequence). Trimming removed 0 bases from V and 3 bases from J; junction bases left unmatched: 3. The CDR3 sequence is 16 residues long. The CDR3 sequence: CASSLGPSGGEETQYF. The CDR3 bases are TGTGCCAGCAGCTTGGGTCCTAGCGGGGGGGAAGAGACCCAGTACTTC. The full variable domain, its missing parts supplied by reference TRBV5-4 and TRBJ2-5, is ETGVTQSPTHLIKTRGQQVTLRCSSQSGHNTVSWYQQALGQGPQFIFQYYREEENGRGNFPPRFSGLQFPNYSSELNVNALELDDSALYLCASSLGPSGGEETQYFGPGTRLLVL.

This clone was counted a single time. This rearrangement joins TRBV3-1 (or the pseudogene TRBV3-2) to TRBJ2-1, with 11 positions matching TRBD2. The CDR3 sequence is 16 residues long. The ends lost 5 bases at V and 7 bases at J; junction bases unmatched: 10. From germline, CDR1 is LGHDT and CDR2 YNNKEL (reference sequence). The CDR3 nucleotides read TGTGCCAGCAGCTTAATTAGCGGGGGGGCCGTAAATGAGCAGTTCTTC. Translation gives CASSLISGGAVNEQFF.

V gene TRBV10-1 combines with J gene TRBJ1-1; possible D gene TRBD1, 6 bases. CDR3 size: 13 residues. CDR1 WNHNN and CDR2 SYGVQD come from the germline V gene (reference sequence). The V end lost 6 bases, the J end lost 5 bases, and 13 bases lay between the germline ends. DNA for the CDR3: TGCGCCAGCAGGGCTTTCCAGGGGACTGAAGCTTTCTTT. This gives the protein CASRAFQGTEAFF.

The chain has TRBV5-4 and TRBJ1-4; D may be TRBD1 (6 bases). Trimming took off 1 base at V and 5 bases at J, with 9 bases between the two ends. CDR1 is SGHNT, CDR2 YYREEE, per germline (reference sequence). The CDR3 is 14 amino acids. CDR3 DNA: TGTGCCAGCAGCTTGCAGGGGACAAATGAAAAACTGTTTTTT. Its translation: CASSLQGTNEKLFF.

The J gene is TRBJ2-3, the V gene TRBV25-1; possible D gene TRBD2, 6 bases. The CDR3 loop spans 14 amino acids. Germline loops: CDR1 MGHDK, CDR2 SYGVNS. The V end was cut by 6 bases, the J end by 5 bases, with 15 bases between. CDR3 nucleotide sequence: TGTGCCAGCAGCAACCGGGACTCTAAAGATACGCAGTATTTT. This sequence encodes CASSNRDSKDTQYF.

The sample holds a few counts of this clone. The chain carries TRBV7-9 and TRBJ2-3; D gene ambiguous. Germline V gives CDR1 SEHNR, CDR2 FQNEAQ (reference sequence). CDR3 size: 14 residues. V dropped 2 bases and J dropped 4 bases, with 10 bases sitting between them. CDR3 amino acids: CASSLPPRSDTQYF. The CDR3 DNA follows: TGTGCCAGCAGCTTACCCCCGCGGTCAGATACGCAGTATTTT.